Listed here are 32 T cell receptor beta chains from one sample, sequenced in a study of blood T cell repertoires in COVID-19. Assay: immunoSEQ multiplex PCR; the TCRdb copy retains only in-frame clones and omits some. The table shows under 200,000 clones, with approximately 87% occurring only once. Sequencing was performed on peripheral blood. These receptors were collected from a woman in her sixties or seventies with COVID-19, enrolled during active disease.

This chain connects TRBV23-1 to TRBJ1-5, with 8 bases identical to TRBD1. TRBV23-1 is an ORF; its function is uncertain. With 0 bases clipped from V and 0 bases from J, the junction kept 10 bases outside the gene matches. The CDR3 totals 19 residues. The CDR3 is CASSQSEDRVGHSNQPQHF. The DNA for the CDR3 is TGCGCCAGCAGTCAATCGGAGGACAGGGTTGGGCATAGCAATCAGCCCCAGCATTTT.

V gene TRBV5-1 combines with J gene TRBJ2-1, with 13 bases lining up with TRBD2. The V gene end was trimmed by 0 bases and the J gene end by 4 bases; junction bases not matched to a gene: 7. The CDR3 has 18 amino acids. Germline CDR1 is SGHRS and CDR2 is YFSETQ. The CDR3 sequence: CASSLGTSGRRGYNEQFF. The CDR3 coding sequence is TGCGCCAGCAGCTTGGGGACTAGCGGGAGACGGGGGTACAATGAGCAGTTCTTC.

The CDR3 region has the DNA TGCGCCAGCAGCCTATCCACGACAGCAACTAATGAAAAACTGTTTTTT. Translating gives CASSLSTTATNEKLFF. J is TRBJ1-4 and V is TRBV4-1, with D possibly TRBD1 on 5 matching bases. Germline assignment: CDR1 MGHRA and CDR2 YSYEKL. The germline V and J ends were trimmed by 4 bases and 0 bases, with 12 bases remaining between them. This CDR3 contains 16 residues.

V is TRBV5-1 and J is TRBJ1-3; D possibly corresponds to TRBD1 (6 bases). This CDR3 contains 14 residues. The germline V gene has CDR1 SGHRS and CDR2 YFSETQ. Trimming pared 4 bases from V and 4 bases from J, leaving 12 bases between. CDR3 sequence reads: CASSPVRGGNTIYF. The DNA for the CDR3 is TGCGCCAGCAGCCCCGTAAGGGGGGGAAACACCATATATTTT.

The chain employs TRBV19 and TRBJ2-7; 7 positions agree with TRBD1. V shed 4 bases, J shed 3 bases, and the junction held 3 bases outside the gene matches. The CDR3 consists of 13 residues. CDR1 and CDR2 (germline): LNHDA, SQIVND (reference sequence). The CDR3 coding sequence is TGTGCCAGTAGTACGACAGGGTTCTACGAGCAGTACTTC. Translating gives CASSTTGFYEQYF. Together with reference TRBV19 and TRBJ2-7, the CDR3 gives the full variable domain: DGGITQSPKYLFRKEGQNVTLSCEQNLNHDAMYWYRQDPGQGLRLIYYSQIVNDFQKGDIAEGYSVSREKKESFPLTVTSAQKNPTAFYLCASSTTGFYEQYFGPGTRLTVT.

J is TRBJ2-3 and V is TRBV19, with 7 bases aligning to TRBD1. This CDR3 is 13 amino acids long. The V gene's germline CDR1 is LNHDA and CDR2 SQIVND (reference sequence). Trimming took 11 bases from V and 0 from J; bases not matched to a gene: 5. CDR3 sequence (DNA): TGTGCCTCAGGGGGTGTTAGCACAGATACGCAGTATTTT. It codes for CASGGVSTDTQYF.

The J gene is TRBJ2-3, the V gene TRBV19, with 8 bases aligning to TRBD1. This CDR3 contains 15 residues. With 6 bases clipped from V and 0 bases from J, the junction kept 5 bases outside the gene matches. CDR1 LNHDA and CDR2 SQIVND come from the germline V gene (reference sequence). CDR3 sequence: CASRRTGISTDTQYF. For the CDR3, the DNA is TGTGCCAGTAGGAGGACAGGGATTAGCACAGATACGCAGTATTTT.

A remark on this clone: Other nucleotide sequences from this sample produce the same CDR3. The J gene is TRBJ2-7, the V gene TRBV21-1; the table's D call of TRBD2 was not tested on the DNA. TRBV21-1 is a documented pseudogene. There are 16 residues in the CDR3. CDR3 in DNA: TGTGCCAGCAGCATGGGAGGGCGGGGGATCTCCTACGAGCAATACTTC. The encoded protein is CASSMGGRGISYEQYF.

This clone was recorded once. The genes are TRBV3-1 (or the pseudogene TRBV3-2) and TRBJ2-7; D is undetermined. CDR3 length: 16 residues. V was cut by 0 bases and J by 0 bases, with 12 bases left in between. Germline V gives CDR1 LGHDT, CDR2 YNNKEL (reference sequence). The CDR3 protein is CASSQDRSPGSYEQYF. CDR3 in DNA: TGTGCCAGCAGCCAAGATAGGTCGCCGGGCTCCTACGAGCAGTACTTC.

The count of this clone is one. The genes are TRBV29-1 and TRBJ2-3; D gene uncertain. Germline V CDR1 and CDR2: SQVTM, ANQGSEA. The CDR3 loop spans 12 amino acids. Trimming took 6 bases from V and 0 from J, leaving 7 bases between them. This CDR3 reads CSVATSTDTQYF. CDR3 nucleotide sequence: TGCAGCGTGGCGACTAGCACAGATACGCAGTATTTT.

V gene TRBV6-2 or TRBV6-3 combines with J gene TRBJ2-7; 9 bases are shared with TRBD1. V lost 5 bases and J lost 5; bases outside the gene matches: 7. Per the germline V gene, CDR1 is MNHEY and CDR2 is SVGEGT. The CDR3 sequence is 14 residues long. This chain's CDR3 is CASSQSGTGNEQYF. The CDR3 DNA is TGTGCCAGCAGTCAGAGCGGGACAGGGAACGAGCAGTACTTC.

V usage is TRBV27 and J usage is TRBJ1-5; 7 nucleotides match TRBD1. Germline V gives CDR1 MNHEY, CDR2 SMNVEV (reference sequence). Germline trimming cut 3 bases from V and 7 bases from J; bases unmatched to any gene: 6. The CDR3 consists of 14 residues. CDR3: CASSFDRAQQPQHF. DNA of the CDR3: TGTGCCAGCAGTTTCGACAGGGCCCAACAGCCCCAGCATTTT.

The CDR3 protein is CASNNLDRPHTEAFF. The CDR3 nucleotides read TGTGCCAGCAACAACCTGGACAGGCCCCACACTGAAGCTTTCTTT. The genes are TRBV5-6 and TRBJ1-1, with 7 nucleotides matching TRBD1. The CDR3 consists of 15 residues. Germline V CDR1 and CDR2: SGHDT, YYEEEE. V shed 6 bases, J shed 3 bases, and the junction held 11 bases outside the gene matches. The whole variable domain, filled in from reference TRBV5-6 and TRBJ1-1, reads DAGVTQSPTHLIKTRGQQVTLRCSPKSGHDTVSWYQQALGQGPQFIFQYYEEEERQRGNFPDRFSGHQFPNYSSELNVNALLLGDSALYLCASNNLDRPHTEAFFGQGTRLTVV.

This chain connects TRBV3-1 (or the pseudogene TRBV3-2) to TRBJ2-1, with D perhaps TRBD2 (5 bases). V lost 3 bases and J 0 bases, leaving 12 bases between the germline ends. The germline gives CDR1 LGHDT, CDR2 YNNKEL (reference sequence). The CDR3 runs 16 residues. In DNA, the CDR3 is TGTGCCAGCAGCCACCCTAGCTCGGGCTCCTACAATGAGCAGTTCTTC. Protein sequence: CASSHPSSGSYNEQFF.

The CDR3 spells CATSVDSYQPQHF. As DNA, the CDR3 is TGTGCCACCAGTGTTGACAGTTATCAGCCCCAGCATTTT. This sequence joins TRBV24-1 and TRBJ1-5; possibly TRBD1 for D (5 bases). Per the germline V gene, CDR1 is KGHDR and CDR2 is SFDVKD. The CDR3 loop spans 13 amino acids. The V and J ends lost 5 bases and 5 bases respectively, with 9 bases between them.

The CDR3 region is CASSFGTGIYQPQHF. The CDR3 DNA reads as TGTGCCAGCAGCTTTGGGACAGGGATTTATCAGCCCCAGCATTTT. The chain joins TRBV7-9 to TRBJ1-5; 9 bases fit TRBD1. J was trimmed by 5 bases and V by 3 bases; bases with no gene match: 5. Germline CDR1 reads SEHNR; CDR2 reads FQNEAQ (reference sequence). This CDR3 comprises 15 residues. Full variable domain (outside the CDR3, taken from reference TRBV7-9 and TRBJ1-5): DTGVSQNPRHKITKRGQNVTFRCDPISEHNRLYWYRQTLGQGPEFLTYFQNEAQLEKSRLLSDRFSAERPKGSFSTLEIQRTEQGDSAMYLCASSFGTGIYQPQHFGDGTRLSIL.

This clone was counted only a few times. The chain carries TRBV29-1 and TRBJ2-4; D call uncertain. The CDR3 consists of 12 residues. CDR1 is SQVTM and CDR2 is ANQGSEA in the germline V gene. Trimming pared 4 bases from V and 1 base from J, leaving 5 bases between. This chain's CDR3 is CSVGHAKNIQYF. CDR3 nucleotide sequence: TGCAGCGTTGGACACGCCAAAAACATTCAGTACTTC.

The chain links TRBV7-3 to TRBJ2-1; TRBD2 agrees at 11 bases. The germline gives CDR1 SGHTA, CDR2 FQGTGA. CDR3 length: 15 residues. V lost 1 base to trimming and J lost 8 bases; unmatched junction nucleotides: 4. CDR3 loop: CASSLIGTSGYEQFF. The CDR3 DNA follows: TGTGCCAGCAGCTTAATAGGGACTAGCGGCTATGAGCAGTTCTTC.

The rearrangement links TRBV7-6 to TRBJ2-1, with a weak D call TRBD2 (6 bases). V shed 1 base and J shed 7 bases, with 14 bases lying between them. Germline V gene sequence: CDR1 SGHVS, CDR2 FNYEAQ. The CDR3 runs 15 residues. The CDR3 region has the DNA TGTGCCAGCAGCTTAGTTGCGGCCGGGGGAAATGAGCAGTTCTTC. It encodes CASSLVAAGGNEQFF.

CDR3 residues: CASSHGTLYGYTF. Written as DNA, the CDR3 is TGTGCCAGCAGCCACGGGACATTATATGGCTACACCTTC. J is TRBJ1-2 and V is TRBV6-6, with D possibly being TRBD1 (6 bases). Trimming took off 6 bases at V and 5 bases at J, with 13 bases between the two ends. Germline assignment: CDR1 MNHNY and CDR2 SVGAGI (reference sequence). This CDR3 is built from 13 residues.

This chain joins TRBV6-5 and TRBJ1-4; D might be TRBD1 (5 bases). The CDR3 is made up of 14 amino acids. Trimming removed 5 bases from V and 7 bases from J, with 14 bases in between. CDR1 and CDR2 (germline): MNHEY, SVGAGI. The CDR3 nucleotides read TGTGCCAGCAGTCCGGGGGGAGCGGGTGAAAAACTGTTTTTT. This gives the protein CASSPGGAGEKLFF.

J is TRBJ2-5 and V is TRBV11-2; 13 bases line up with TRBD2. CDR1 is SGHAT and CDR2 is FQNNGV in the germline V gene. The CDR3 runs 16 residues. J gave up 4 bases and V 5 bases, and 7 bases lay outside the gene matches. The CDR3 spells CASSGGLAGVLETQYF. The CDR3 nucleotides read TGTGCCAGCAGCGGTGGACTAGCGGGAGTCCTAGAGACCCAGTACTTC.

V and J are TRBV6-2 or TRBV6-3 and TRBJ1-5, with TRBD1 identical over 12 bases. The V gene's germline CDR1 is MNHEY and CDR2 SVGEGT. The CDR3 consists of 17 residues. After removal of 1 base from V and 2 bases from J, the junction contained 3 bases not matched to a gene. This CDR3 is CASSYYRDRGRNQPQHF. The CDR3 DNA is TGTGCCAGCAGTTACTACCGGGACAGGGGGCGCAATCAGCCCCAGCATTTT.

This chain links TRBV5-8 with TRBJ1-3; possible D gene TRBD1, 6 bases. The CDR3 consists of 16 residues. Germline V CDR1 and CDR2: SGHTS, YDEGEE. V was cut by 3 bases and J by 0 bases, with 13 bases left in between. The CDR3 sequence is CASSSRQAFSGNTIYF. For the CDR3, the DNA is TGTGCCAGCAGCTCACGACAGGCCTTCTCTGGAAACACCATATATTTT.

This sequence joins TRBV19 and TRBJ2-1; 11 nucleotides align to TRBD2. Germline assignment: CDR1 LNHDA and CDR2 SQIVND (reference sequence). The CDR3 extends over 14 amino acids. Trimming at V came to 7 bases and at J to 5 bases, leaving 4 bases not matched to a gene. The CDR3 reads CASNGLAGHNEQFF. The CDR3 nucleotides read TGTGCCAGTAACGGACTAGCGGGCCACAATGAGCAGTTCTTC.

The gene calls are TRBV20-1 and TRBJ2-2, with D uncertain. Germline-derived CDR1 and CDR2 are DFQATT and SNEGSKA (reference sequence). The V end was cut by 3 bases, the J end by 1 base, with 9 bases between. CDR3 length equals 14 residues. For the CDR3, the DNA is TGCAGTGCTAGTCACCCACAGAACACCGGGGAGCTGTTTTTT. Translation gives CSASHPQNTGELFF.

The CDR3 region is CASSIQAYGYTF. For the CDR3, the DNA is TGTGCCAGTAGTATTCAGGCCTATGGCTACACCTTC. This chain joins TRBV19 and TRBJ1-2; no firm D call. V shed 3 bases and J shed 4 bases, with 6 bases lying between them. This CDR3 has 12 residues. Germline CDR1 LNHDA, CDR2 SQIVND (reference sequence).

V is TRBV15 and J is TRBJ1-4, with 7 positions matching TRBD1. Germline V gene sequence: CDR1 LNHNV, CDR2 YYDKDF (reference sequence). After removal of 5 bases from V and 3 bases from J, the junction contained 3 bases not matched to a gene. CDR3 length: 14 residues. For the CDR3, the DNA is TGTGCCACCAGCTTGGGACAGTCTAATGAAAAACTGTTTTTT. Protein sequence: CATSLGQSNEKLFF.

The CDR3 DNA follows: TGTGCCAGTAGTTTGATGGCCAGTGTAAATGAAAAACTGTTTTTT. Translated: CASSLMASVNEKLFF. The rearrangement links TRBV19 to TRBJ1-4; D is uncertain. CDR3 length: 15 amino acids. Germline V gene data show CDR1 as LNHDA and CDR2 as SQIVND (reference sequence). The V end lost 5 bases, the J end lost 5 bases, and 15 bases lay between the germline ends.

The CDR3 is CASSPQWTSGSSEQFF. Written as DNA, the CDR3 is TGCGCCAGCAGCCCCCAATGGACTAGCGGGAGTAGTGAGCAGTTCTTC. The chain joins TRBV5-1 to TRBJ2-1; 13 bases match TRBD2. The CDR3 extends over 16 amino acids. Per germline, CDR1 SGHRS and CDR2 YFSETQ. J was trimmed by 9 bases and V by 4 bases; bases with no gene match: 10.

This clone was picked up a small number of times. V gene TRBV7-9 combines with J gene TRBJ1-5; 9 nucleotides line up with TRBD1. The germline V gene has CDR1 SEHNR and CDR2 FQNEAQ (reference sequence). The CDR3 length is 17 residues. V lost 5 bases, J lost 6 bases, and 14 bases stayed unmatched. In DNA, the CDR3 is TGTGCCAGCAGCAAGCGGACAGGGGCCGGGGTAGGTCAGCCCCAGCATTTT. Encoded protein: CASSKRTGAGVGQPQHF.

The chain has TRBV9 and TRBJ2-2; 12 bases align to TRBD1. The trim removed 3 bases at V and 6 bases at J, leaving 3 bases unmatched. CDR3 length equals 15 residues. The germline gives CDR1 SGDLS, CDR2 YYNGEE. The CDR3 DNA reads as TGTGCCAGCAGCGGGGACAGGGGGCAGGCCGGGGAGCTGTTTTTT. Translation gives CASSGDRGQAGELFF.